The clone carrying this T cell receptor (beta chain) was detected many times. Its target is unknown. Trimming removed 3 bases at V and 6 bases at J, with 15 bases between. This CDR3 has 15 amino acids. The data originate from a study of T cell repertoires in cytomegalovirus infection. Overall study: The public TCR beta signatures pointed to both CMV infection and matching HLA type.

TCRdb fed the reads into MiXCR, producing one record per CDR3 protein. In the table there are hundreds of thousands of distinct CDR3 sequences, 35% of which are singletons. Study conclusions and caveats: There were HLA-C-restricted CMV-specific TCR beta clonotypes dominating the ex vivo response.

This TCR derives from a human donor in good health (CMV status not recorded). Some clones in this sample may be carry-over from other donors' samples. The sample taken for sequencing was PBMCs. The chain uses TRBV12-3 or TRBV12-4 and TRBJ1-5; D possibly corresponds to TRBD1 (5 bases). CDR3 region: CASSLEGLVGQPQHF. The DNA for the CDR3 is TGTGCCAGCAGTTTGGAGGGGTTAGTGGGTCAGCCCCAGCATTTT.